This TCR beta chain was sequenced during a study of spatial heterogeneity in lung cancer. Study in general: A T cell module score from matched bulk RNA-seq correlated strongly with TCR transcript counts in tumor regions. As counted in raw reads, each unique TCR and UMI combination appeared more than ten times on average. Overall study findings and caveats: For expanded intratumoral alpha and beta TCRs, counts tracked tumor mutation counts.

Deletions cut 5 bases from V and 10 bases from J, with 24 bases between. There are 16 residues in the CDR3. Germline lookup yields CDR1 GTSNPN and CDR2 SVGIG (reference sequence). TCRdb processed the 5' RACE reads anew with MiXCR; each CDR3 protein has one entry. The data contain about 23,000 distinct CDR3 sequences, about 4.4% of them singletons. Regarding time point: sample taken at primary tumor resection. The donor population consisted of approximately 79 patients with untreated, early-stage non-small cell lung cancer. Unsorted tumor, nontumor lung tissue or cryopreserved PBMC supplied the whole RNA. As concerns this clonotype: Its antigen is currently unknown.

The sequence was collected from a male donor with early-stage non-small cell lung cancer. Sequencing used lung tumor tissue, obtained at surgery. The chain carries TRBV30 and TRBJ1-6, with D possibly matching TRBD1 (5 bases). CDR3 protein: CAWFPRGAPQLSPLHF. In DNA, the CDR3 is TGTGCCTGGTTCCCCCGTGGGGCTCCGCAATTGTCACCCCTCCACTTT.